This T cell receptor (beta chain) appears in the sequencing data of a study of blood T cell repertoires in COVID-19. Authors' data handling: Amplification with reference gene primers provided the estimates of nucleated cell counts. Profiling relied on immunoSEQ multiplex PCR, and the TCRdb table lists in-frame clones only, not all of them. V and J calls and clone size are copied from that table; D and trimming were computed from the DNA. The repertoire includes roughly 190,000 clones, roughly nine tenths of them detected once, and approximately 21% sits in the top ten. This CDR3 is built from 15 residues. The germline V gene has CDR1 MNHEY and CDR2 SVGAGI. V lost 6 bases to trimming and J lost 4 bases, with 16 bases between them.

This TCR was recovered from a man between 60 and 75 years old with active or convalescent COVID-19. The chain uses TRBV6-5 and TRBJ1-5, with D possibly TRBD1 on 5 matching bases. The sequenced sample was peripheral blood. CDR3 DNA: TGTGCCAGCAGGGAGTTGACAGCGATTAATCAGCCCCAGCATTTT. Amino acid sequence: CASRELTAINQPQHF.